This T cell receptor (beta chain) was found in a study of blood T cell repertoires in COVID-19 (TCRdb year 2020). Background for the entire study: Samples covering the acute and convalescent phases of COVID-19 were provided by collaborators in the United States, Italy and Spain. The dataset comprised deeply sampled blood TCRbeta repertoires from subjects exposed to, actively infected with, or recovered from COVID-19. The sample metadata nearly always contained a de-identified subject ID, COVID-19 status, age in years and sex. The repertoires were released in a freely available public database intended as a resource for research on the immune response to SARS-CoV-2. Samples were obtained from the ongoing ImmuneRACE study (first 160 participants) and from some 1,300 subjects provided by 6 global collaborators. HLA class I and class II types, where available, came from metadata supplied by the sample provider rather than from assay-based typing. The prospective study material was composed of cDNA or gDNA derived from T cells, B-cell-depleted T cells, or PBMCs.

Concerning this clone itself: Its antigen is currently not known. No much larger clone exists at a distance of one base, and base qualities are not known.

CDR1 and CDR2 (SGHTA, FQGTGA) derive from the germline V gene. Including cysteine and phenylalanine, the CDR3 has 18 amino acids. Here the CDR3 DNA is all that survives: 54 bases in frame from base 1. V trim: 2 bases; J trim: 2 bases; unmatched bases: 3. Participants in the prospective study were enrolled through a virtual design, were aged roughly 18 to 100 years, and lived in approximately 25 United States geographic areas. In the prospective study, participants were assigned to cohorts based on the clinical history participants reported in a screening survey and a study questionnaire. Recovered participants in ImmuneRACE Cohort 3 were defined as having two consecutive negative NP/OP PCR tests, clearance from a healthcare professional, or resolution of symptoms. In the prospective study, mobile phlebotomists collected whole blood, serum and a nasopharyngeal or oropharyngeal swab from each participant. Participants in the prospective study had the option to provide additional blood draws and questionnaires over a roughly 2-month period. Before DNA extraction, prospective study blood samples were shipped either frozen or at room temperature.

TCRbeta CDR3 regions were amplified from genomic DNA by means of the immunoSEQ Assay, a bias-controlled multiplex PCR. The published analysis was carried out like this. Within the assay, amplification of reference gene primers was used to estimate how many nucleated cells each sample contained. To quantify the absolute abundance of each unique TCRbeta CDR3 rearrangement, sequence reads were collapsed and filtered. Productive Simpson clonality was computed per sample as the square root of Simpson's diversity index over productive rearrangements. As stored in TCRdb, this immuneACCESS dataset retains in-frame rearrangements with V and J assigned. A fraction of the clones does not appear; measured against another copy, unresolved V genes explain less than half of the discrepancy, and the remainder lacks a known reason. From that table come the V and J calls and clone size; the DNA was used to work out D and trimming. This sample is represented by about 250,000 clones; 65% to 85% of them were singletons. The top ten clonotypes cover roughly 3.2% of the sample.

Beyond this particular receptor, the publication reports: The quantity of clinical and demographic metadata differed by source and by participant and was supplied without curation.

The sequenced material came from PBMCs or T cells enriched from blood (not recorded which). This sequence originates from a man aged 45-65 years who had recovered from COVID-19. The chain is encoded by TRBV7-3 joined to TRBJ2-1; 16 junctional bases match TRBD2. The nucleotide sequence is TGTGCCAGCAGCTTATTGGGACTAGCGGGGGGGGCCTACAATGAGCAGTTCTTC. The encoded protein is CASSLLGLAGGAYNEQFF.